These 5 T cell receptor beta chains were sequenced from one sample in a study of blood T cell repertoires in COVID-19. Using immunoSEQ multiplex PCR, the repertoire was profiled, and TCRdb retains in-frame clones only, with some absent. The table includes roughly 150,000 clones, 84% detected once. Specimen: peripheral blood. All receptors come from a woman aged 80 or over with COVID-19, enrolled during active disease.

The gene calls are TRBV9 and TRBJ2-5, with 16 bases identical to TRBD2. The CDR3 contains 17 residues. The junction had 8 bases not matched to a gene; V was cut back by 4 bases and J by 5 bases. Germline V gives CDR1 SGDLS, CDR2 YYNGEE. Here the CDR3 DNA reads TGTGCCAGCAGCTCCGGGACTAGCGGGGGGGTTACCGAGACCCAGTACTTC. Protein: CASSSGTSGGVTETQYF. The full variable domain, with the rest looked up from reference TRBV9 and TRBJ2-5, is DSGVTQTPKHLITATGQRVTLRCSPRSGDLSVYWYQQSLDQGLQFLIQYYNGEERAKGNILERFSAQQFPDLHSELNLSSLELGDSALYFCASSSGTSGGVTETQYFGPGTRLLVL.

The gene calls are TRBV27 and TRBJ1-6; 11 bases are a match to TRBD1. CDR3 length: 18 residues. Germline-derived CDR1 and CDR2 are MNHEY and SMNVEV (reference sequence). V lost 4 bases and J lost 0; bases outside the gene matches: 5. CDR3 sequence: CASSWDRGSSSYNSPLHF. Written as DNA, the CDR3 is TGTGCCAGCAGTTGGGACAGGGGGAGTAGCTCCTATAATTCACCCCTCCACTTT.

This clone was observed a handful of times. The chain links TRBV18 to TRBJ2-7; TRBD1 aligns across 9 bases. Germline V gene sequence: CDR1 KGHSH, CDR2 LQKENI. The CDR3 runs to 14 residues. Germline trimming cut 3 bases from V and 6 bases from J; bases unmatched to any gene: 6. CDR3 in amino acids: CASSPRQGEGEQYF. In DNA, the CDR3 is TGTGCCAGCTCACCCCGACAGGGGGAGGGCGAGCAGTACTTC.

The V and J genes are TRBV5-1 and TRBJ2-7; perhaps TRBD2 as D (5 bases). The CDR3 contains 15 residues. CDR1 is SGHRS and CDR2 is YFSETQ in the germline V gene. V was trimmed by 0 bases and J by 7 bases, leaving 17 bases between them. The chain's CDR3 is CASSLAASTLGEQYF. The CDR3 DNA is TGCGCCAGCAGCTTGGCGGCTAGCACCCTCGGGGAGCAGTACTTC.

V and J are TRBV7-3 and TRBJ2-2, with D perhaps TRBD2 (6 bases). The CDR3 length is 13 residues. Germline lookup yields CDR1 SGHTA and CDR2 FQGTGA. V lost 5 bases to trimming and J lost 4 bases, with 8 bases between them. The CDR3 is CASSRGITGELFF. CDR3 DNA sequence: TGTGCCAGCAGCCGGGGGATCACCGGGGAGCTGTTTTTT.